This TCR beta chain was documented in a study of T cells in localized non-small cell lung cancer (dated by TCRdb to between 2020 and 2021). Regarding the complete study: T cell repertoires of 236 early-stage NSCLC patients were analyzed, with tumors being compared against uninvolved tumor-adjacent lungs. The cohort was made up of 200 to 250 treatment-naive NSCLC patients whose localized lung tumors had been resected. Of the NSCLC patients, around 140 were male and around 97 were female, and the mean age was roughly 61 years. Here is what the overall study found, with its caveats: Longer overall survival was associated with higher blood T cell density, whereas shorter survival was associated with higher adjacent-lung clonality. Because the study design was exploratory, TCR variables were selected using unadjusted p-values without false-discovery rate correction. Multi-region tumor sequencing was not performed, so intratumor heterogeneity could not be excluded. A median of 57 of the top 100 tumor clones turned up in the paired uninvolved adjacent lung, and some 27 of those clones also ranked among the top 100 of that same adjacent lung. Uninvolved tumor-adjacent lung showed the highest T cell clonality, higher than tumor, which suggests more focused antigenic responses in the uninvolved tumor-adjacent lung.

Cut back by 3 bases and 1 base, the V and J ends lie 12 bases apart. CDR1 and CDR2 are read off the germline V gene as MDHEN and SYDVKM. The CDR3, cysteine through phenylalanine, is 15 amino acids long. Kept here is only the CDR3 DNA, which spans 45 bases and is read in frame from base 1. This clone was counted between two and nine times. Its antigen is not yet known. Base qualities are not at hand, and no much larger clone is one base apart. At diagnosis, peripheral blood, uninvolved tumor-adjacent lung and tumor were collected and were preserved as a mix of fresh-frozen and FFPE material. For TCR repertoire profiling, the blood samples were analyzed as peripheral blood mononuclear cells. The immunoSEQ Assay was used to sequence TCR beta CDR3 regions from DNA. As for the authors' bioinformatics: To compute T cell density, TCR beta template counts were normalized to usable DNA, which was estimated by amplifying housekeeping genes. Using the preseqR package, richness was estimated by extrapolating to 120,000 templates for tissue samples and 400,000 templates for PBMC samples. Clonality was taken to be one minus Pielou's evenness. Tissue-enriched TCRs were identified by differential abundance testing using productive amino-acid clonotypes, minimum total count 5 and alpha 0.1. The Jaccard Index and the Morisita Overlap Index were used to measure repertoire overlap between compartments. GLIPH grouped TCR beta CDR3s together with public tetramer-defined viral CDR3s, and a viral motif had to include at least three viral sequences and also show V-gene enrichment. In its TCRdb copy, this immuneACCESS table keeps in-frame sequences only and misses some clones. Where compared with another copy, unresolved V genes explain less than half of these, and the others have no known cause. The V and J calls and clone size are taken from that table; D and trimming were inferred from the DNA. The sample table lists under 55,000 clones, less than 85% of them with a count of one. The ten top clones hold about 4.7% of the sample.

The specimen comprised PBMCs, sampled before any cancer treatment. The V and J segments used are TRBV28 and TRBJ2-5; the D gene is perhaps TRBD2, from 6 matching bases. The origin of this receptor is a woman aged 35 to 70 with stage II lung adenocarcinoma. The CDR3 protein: CASSFPTAGQETQYF. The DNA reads TGTGCCAGCAGTTTTCCGACAGCGGGCCAAGAGACCCAGTACTTC. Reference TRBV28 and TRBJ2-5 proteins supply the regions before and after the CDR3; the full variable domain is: DVKVTQSSRYLVKRTGEKVFLECVQDMDHENMFWYRQDPGLGLRLIYFSYDVKMKEKGDIPEGYSVSREKKERFSLILESASTNQTSMYLCASSFPTAGQETQYFGPGTRLLVL.